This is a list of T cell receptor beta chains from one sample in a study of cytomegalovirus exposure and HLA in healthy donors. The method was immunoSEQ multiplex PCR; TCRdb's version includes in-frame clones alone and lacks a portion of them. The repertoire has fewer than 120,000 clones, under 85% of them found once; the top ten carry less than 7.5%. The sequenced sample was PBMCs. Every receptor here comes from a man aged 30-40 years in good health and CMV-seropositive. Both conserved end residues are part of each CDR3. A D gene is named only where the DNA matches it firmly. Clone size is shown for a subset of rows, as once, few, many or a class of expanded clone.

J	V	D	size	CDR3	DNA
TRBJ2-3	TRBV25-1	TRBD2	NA	CASSETSGGGTDTQYF	TGTGCCAGCAGTGAGACTAGCGGGGGGGGGACAGATACGCAGTATTTT
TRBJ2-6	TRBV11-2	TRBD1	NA	CASFGDRGMVGANVLTF	TGTGCCAGCTTCGGCGACAGGGGTATGGTTGGGGCCAACGTCCTGACTTTC
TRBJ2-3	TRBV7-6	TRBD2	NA	CASSLWGGKARDTQYF	TGTGCCAGCAGCCTTTGGGGGGGAAAAGCACGGGATACGCAGTATTTT
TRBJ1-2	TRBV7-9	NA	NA	CASSPSAGEGTNYGYTF	TGTGCCAGCAGCCCATCGGCCGGGGAAGGTACTAACTATGGCTACACCTTC
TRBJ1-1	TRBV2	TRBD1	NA	CASTGTGKSHAEAFF	TGTGCCAGCACAGGGACAGGGAAAAGTCACGCTGAAGCTTTCTTT
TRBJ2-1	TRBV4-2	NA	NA	CASSQDQNEQFF	TGTGCCAGCAGCCAAGATCAGAATGAGCAGTTCTTC
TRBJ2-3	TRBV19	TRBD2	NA	CASSRAGYRTDTQYF	TGTGCCAGTAGTAGAGCGGGATACCGCACAGATACGCAGTATTTT
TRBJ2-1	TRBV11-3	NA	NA	CASIREGGGAYEQFF	TGTGCCAGCATCCGAGAGGGGGGGGGAGCCTATGAGCAGTTCTTC
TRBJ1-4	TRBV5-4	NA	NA	CASSGGSGEGLFF	TGTGCCAGCAGCGGCGGGTCAGGGGAGGGACTGTTTTTT
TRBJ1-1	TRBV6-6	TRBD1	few	CASSWTGEKTEAFF	TGTGCCAGCAGTTGGACAGGGGAGAAAACTGAAGCTTTCTTT
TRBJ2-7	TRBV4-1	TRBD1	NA	CASSQAAGQGSYEQYF	TGCGCCAGCAGCCAAGCCGCGGGACAGGGCTCCTACGAGCAGTACTTC
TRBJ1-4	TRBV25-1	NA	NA	CASSEPQGLEEKLFF	TGTGCCAGCAGTGAACCTCAGGGGTTGGAGGAAAAACTGTTTTTT
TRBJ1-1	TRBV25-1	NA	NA	CASTLLGQSEAFF	TGTGCCAGCACCCTCCTTGGACAGTCTGAAGCTTTCTTT
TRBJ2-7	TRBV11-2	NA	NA	CASSLVGRVSYEQYF	TGTGCCAGCAGCTTAGTCGGCAGGGTGTCCTACGAGCAGTACTTC
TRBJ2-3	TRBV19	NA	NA	CASSTPPDTQYF	TGTGCCAGTAGTACTCCCCCGGATACGCAGTATTTT
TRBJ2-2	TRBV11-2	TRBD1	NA	CASRPKGQGDGELFF	TGTGCCAGCAGGCCTAAAGGGCAGGGGGACGGGGAGCTGTTTTTT
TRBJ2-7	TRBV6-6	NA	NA	CASSYDGGHYEQYF	TGTGCCAGCAGTTACGACGGGGGGCATTACGAGCAGTACTTC
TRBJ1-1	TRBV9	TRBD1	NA	CASSGHVGTANTEAFF	TGTGCCAGCAGCGGCCATGTTGGGACAGCGAACACTGAAGCTTTCTTT
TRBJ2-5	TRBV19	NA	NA	CASSRTPGFQETQYF	TGTGCCAGTAGTAGAACACCAGGTTTTCAAGAGACCCAGTACTTC
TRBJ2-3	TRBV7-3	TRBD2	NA	CASSSRLAGAGDTQYF	TGTGCCAGCAGCTCCAGACTAGCGGGGGCGGGAGATACGCAGTATTTT
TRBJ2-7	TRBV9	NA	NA	CASSVAGTYEQYF	TGTGCCAGCAGCGTAGCGGGTACCTACGAGCAGTACTTC
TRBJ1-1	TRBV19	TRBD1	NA	CASRLRGQGNFGAFF	TGTGCCAGCAGACTGAGAGGACAGGGGAACTTTGGGGCTTTCTTT
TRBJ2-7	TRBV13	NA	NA	CASSSSDSRLPWAYEQYF	TGTGCCAGCAGCTCCAGTGACTCCCGGCTCCCGTGGGCCTACGAGCAGTACTTC
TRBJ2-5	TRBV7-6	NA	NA	CASSPRQRTSQETQYF	TGTGCCAGCAGCCCTCGACAGAGGACCTCCCAAGAGACCCAGTACTTC
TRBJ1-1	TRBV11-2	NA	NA	CASSLVTESGTEAFF	TGTGCCAGCAGCTTAGTAACGGAGAGCGGCACTGAAGCTTTCTTT
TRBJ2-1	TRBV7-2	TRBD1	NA	CASSSSGGWVNEQFF	TGTGCCAGCAGCTCATCAGGGGGCTGGGTTAATGAGCAGTTCTTC
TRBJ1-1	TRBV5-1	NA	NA	CASSLAPGGITEAFF	TGCGCCAGCAGCTTGGCCCCGGGGGGGATCACTGAAGCTTTCTTT
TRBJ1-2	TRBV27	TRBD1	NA	CASSLRGTRTGQGYTF	TGTGCCAGCAGTTTAAGGGGTACGCGGACAGGGCAGGGCTACACCTTC
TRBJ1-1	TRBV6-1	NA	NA	CASSPGTSPFEAFF	TGTGCCAGCAGTCCAGGGACAAGCCCGTTTGAAGCTTTCTTT
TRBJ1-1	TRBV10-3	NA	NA	CASLGEGNTEAFF	TGTGCCTCATTGGGTGAGGGTAACACTGAAGCTTTCTTT
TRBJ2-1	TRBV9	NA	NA	CASSASGSRGGFNEQFF	TGTGCCAGCAGCGCCTCTGGTTCCCGAGGCGGGTTCAATGAGCAGTTCTTC
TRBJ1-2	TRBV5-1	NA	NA	CASSLDGSASYGYTF	TGCGCCAGCAGCTTGGACGGGTCAGCCTCCTATGGCTACACCTTC
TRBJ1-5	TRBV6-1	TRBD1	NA	CASSDGQGGNQPQHF	TGTGCCAGCAGTGACGGACAGGGGGGGAATCAGCCCCAGCATTTT
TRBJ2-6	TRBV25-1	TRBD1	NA	CASSAQAGTGHGANVLTF	TGTGCCAGCAGTGCCCAAGCCGGGACAGGGCACGGGGCCAACGTCCTGACTTTC
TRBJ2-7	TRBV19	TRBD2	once	CASSIGRGASSYEQYF	TGTGCCAGTAGTATCGGGAGGGGGGCATCCTCCTACGAGCAGTACTTC
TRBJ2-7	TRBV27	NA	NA	CASSLGITGIYEQYF	TGTGCCAGCAGTTTAGGGATAACAGGGATCTACGAGCAGTACTTC
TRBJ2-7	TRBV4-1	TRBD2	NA	CASSRTSGPYEQYF	TGCGCCAGCAGTCGGACTAGCGGCCCTTACGAGCAGTACTTC
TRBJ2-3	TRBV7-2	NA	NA	CASSSSSTGLVPDTQYF	TGTGCCAGCAGCTCCTCTAGCACCGGGTTGGTCCCAGATACGCAGTATTTT
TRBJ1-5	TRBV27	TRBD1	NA	CASSPGQGNQPQHF	TGTGCCAGCAGTCCGGGACAGGGAAATCAGCCCCAGCATTTT
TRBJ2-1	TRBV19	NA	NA	CASTNWGQINNEQFF	TGTGCCAGTACCAATTGGGGGCAGATAAACAATGAGCAGTTCTTC
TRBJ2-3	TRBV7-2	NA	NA	CASSLVVRVSTDTQYF	TGTGCCAGCAGCTTAGTAGTCCGAGTTAGCACAGATACGCAGTATTTT
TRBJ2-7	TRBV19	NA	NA	CASSSTGRSYEQYF	TGTGCCAGTAGTTCGACAGGCCGTTCCTACGAGCAGTACTTC
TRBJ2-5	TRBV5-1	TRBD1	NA	CASRLMGQGEETQYF	TGCGCCAGCAGATTGATGGGACAGGGAGAAGAGACCCAGTACTTC
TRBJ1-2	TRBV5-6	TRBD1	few	CASSLKDRLFYGYTF	TGTGCCAGCAGCTTGAAGGACAGGCTATTCTATGGCTACACCTTC
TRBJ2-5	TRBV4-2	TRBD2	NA	CASSQDTGRAGRETQYF	TGTGCCAGCAGCCAAGATACAGGTCGAGCGGGGAGGGAGACCCAGTACTTC
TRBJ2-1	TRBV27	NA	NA	CASPKPGQGSASGGRDNEQFF	TGTGCCAGCCCGAAGCCGGGACAGGGGTCGGCTAGCGGGGGGCGTGATAATGAGCAGTTCTTC
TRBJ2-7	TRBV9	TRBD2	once	CASSVATDGGGPYEQYF	TGTGCCAGCAGCGTAGCTACGGATGGCGGGGGTCCCTACGAGCAGTACTTC
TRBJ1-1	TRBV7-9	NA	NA	CASSPYSRGTEAFF	TGTGCCAGCAGCCCCTATTCCCGGGGGACTGAAGCTTTCTTT
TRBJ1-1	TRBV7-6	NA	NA	CASSLVQNTEAFF	TGTGCCAGCAGCTTAGTACAGAACACTGAAGCTTTCTTT
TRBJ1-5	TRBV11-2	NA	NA	CASSLDGGARNQPQHF	TGTGCCAGCAGCTTAGATGGGGGGGCACGCAATCAGCCCCAGCATTTT
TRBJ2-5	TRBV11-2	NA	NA	CASSSDLGQIRKTQYF	TGTGCCAGCAGCTCAGATCTCGGACAGATACGAAAGACCCAGTACTTC
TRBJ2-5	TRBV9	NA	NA	CASSGSGPQETQYF	TGTGCCAGCAGCGGAAGCGGACCCCAAGAGACCCAGTACTTC